This is a list of T cell receptor beta chains from one sample in a study of blood T cells in healthy people across ages. TCRdb ran MiXCR on the 5' RACE reads and lists one entry per CDR3 protein. The profile shows 800,000 to 1,300,000 distinct CDR3 sequences, approximately 26% of them singletons. These data are also associated with another study on T cells of mothers and their children.

What was sequenced was blood. The receptors here all came from a girl aged 2 to 10 in good health. The CDR3 runs from the conserved cysteine through the conserved F or W. D genes are given only for firm matches. Expanded clones get a size class; other rows say once, few or many, or leave the size out.

j_gene | v_gene | d_gene | abundance | CDR3aa | CDR3nt
TRBJ2-4 | TRBV12-3/TRBV12-4 | - | few | CASSLSLKSFENIQYF | TGTGCCAGCAGTTTAAGCCTTAAGAGTTTCGAAAACATTCAGTACTTC
TRBJ2-5 | TRBV2 | - | - | CASTGGLGQETQYF | TGTGCCAGCACCGGGGGTTTAGGCCAAGAGACCCAGTACTTC
TRBJ1-4 | TRBV7-2 | - | few | CASSSQQGEKLFF | TGTGCCAGCAGCTCTCAACAGGGAGAAAAACTGTTTTTT
TRBJ1-1 | TRBV29-1 | - | - | CSALRGPGAPEAFF | TGCAGCGCACTCCGTGGACCTGGAGCGCCTGAAGCTTTCTTT
TRBJ2-5 | TRBV7-2 | - | few | CASSLEFRGNSEETQYF | TGTGCCAGCAGCTTAGAATTTCGCGGCAATTCCGAAGAGACCCAGTACTTC
TRBJ2-7 | TRBV10-3 | TRBD2 | - | CAISLTSEGDEQYF | TGTGCCATCAGCTTGACTAGCGAGGGGGACGAGCAGTACTTC
TRBJ2-2 | TRBV6-1 | - | - | CASRRQINANTGELFF | TGTGCCAGCAGACGACAGATTAACGCGAACACCGGGGAGCTGTTTTTT
TRBJ1-1 | TRBV29-1 | - | - | CGVELAWTEAFF | TGCGGCGTTGAATTAGCGTGGACTGAAGCTTTCTTT
TRBJ2-5 | TRBV4-3 | - | few | CASSQVWATEGETQYF | TGCGCCAGCAGCCAAGTTTGGGCCACCGAGGGAGAGACCCAGTACTTC
TRBJ2-3 | TRBV9 | - | few | CASSVAPEVGTMDTQYF | TGTGCCAGCAGCGTAGCTCCCGAAGTGGGTACAATGGATACGCAGTATTTT
TRBJ1-2 | TRBV5-6 | - | - | CASESRDSHPPGYTF | TGTGCCAGCGAGTCCCGCGACAGCCACCCCCCGGGCTACACCTTC
TRBJ2-7 | TRBV29-1 | TRBD1 | - | CSVEDGTGGSEQYF | TGCAGCGTTGAAGATGGGACAGGGGGCAGCGAGCAGTACTTC
TRBJ1-4 | TRBV4-1 | - | few | CASRYLGKNEKLFF | TGCGCCAGCAGGTATTTAGGGAAGAATGAAAAACTGTTTTTT
TRBJ1-1 | TRBV7-6 | TRBD1 | - | CASSHGTEVPMNTEAFF | TGTGCCAGCAGCCACGGGACAGAGGTCCCAATGAACACTGAAGCTTTCTTT
TRBJ1-5 | TRBV6-2/TRBV6-3 | TRBD1 | - | CASSLAGQGFVQPQHF | TGTGCCAGCAGCCTAGCTGGACAGGGGTTCGTACAGCCCCAGCATTTT
TRBJ2-2 | TRBV5-1 | - | once | CASSPGSPYTGELFF | TGCGCCAGCAGCCCCGGGAGCCCTTACACCGGGGAGCTGTTTTTT
TRBJ2-5 | TRBV4-3 | - | - | CASSQDRGGLLGEQYF | TGCGCCAGCAGCCAAGATAGGGGGGGGCTCCTGGGTGAGCAGTACTTC
TRBJ2-3 | TRBV24-1 | TRBD2 | few | CATSDPSGRPPTDTQYF | TGTGCCACCAGTGATCCGAGCGGGAGGCCCCCCACAGATACGCAGTATTTT
TRBJ2-3 | TRBV5-1 | - | - | CASSLAAAGSTDTQYF | TGCGCCAGCAGCTTGGCGGCCGCGGGGAGCACAGATACGCAGTATTTT
TRBJ2-1 | TRBV7-2 | - | - | CASSSPLVGEQFF | TGTGCCAGCAGCTCCCCTTTAGTGGGGGAGCAGTTCTTC
TRBJ2-6 | TRBV4-3 | TRBD2 | few | CASSLIGAGGPGANVLTF | TGCGCCAGCAGCCTGATAGGAGCGGGGGGGCCTGGGGCCAACGTCCTGACTTTC
TRBJ2-7 | TRBV7-6 | - | few | CASSSLTWGSSPEQYF | TGTGCCAGCAGCTCCCTGACATGGGGATCTTCGCCCGAGCAGTACTTC
TRBJ1-2 | TRBV20-1 | - | few | CSAVSFRGNTYGYTF | TGCAGTGCCGTTTCTTTTAGGGGAAATACCTATGGCTACACCTTC
TRBJ2-7 | TRBV9 | - | - | CASSAPPAGEQYF | TGTGCCAGCAGCGCCCCCCCAGCGGGCGAGCAGTACTTC
TRBJ1-1 | TRBV28 | TRBD1 | few | CATQGQMNTEAFF | TGTGCCACCCAGGGACAGATGAACACTGAAGCTTTCTTT
TRBJ2-3 | TRBV24-1 | TRBD2 | - | CATSDLTAGGGTQYF | TGTGCCACCAGTGATTTAACGGCGGGGGGGGGTACGCAGTATTTT
TRBJ2-5 | TRBV7-2 | - | few | CASSPRVARGIETQYF | TGTGCCAGCAGTCCCAGGGTGGCACGAGGAATAGAGACCCAGTACTTC
TRBJ1-1 | TRBV6-2/TRBV6-3 | - | - | CASSYGGKGTSNTEAFF | TGTGCCAGCAGTTACGGGGGCAAAGGTACGTCTAACACTGAAGCTTTCTTT
TRBJ1-2 | TRBV20-1 | - | - | CGVLGSFIYIDYGYTF | TGCGGTGTTTTGGGGAGCTTTATATATATTGACTATGGCTACACCTTC
TRBJ1-2 | TRBV12-3/TRBV12-4 | - | few | CASSLQGSFGYTF | TGTGCCAGCAGTCTACAGGGCAGTTTTGGCTACACCTTC
TRBJ2-7 | TRBV7-2 | - | - | CASSLYGGHEQYF | TGTGCCAGCAGCTTATATGGGGGGCACGAGCAGTACTTC
TRBJ1-1 | TRBV15 | - | - | CATSSRTENTEAFF | TGTGCCACCAGCAGCCGAACGGAAAACACTGAAGCTTTCTTT
TRBJ2-1 | TRBV20-1 | - | few | CSASNRGHEQFF | TGCAGTGCTAGTAATCGGGGTCATGAGCAGTTCTTC
TRBJ2-7 | TRBV6-1 | - | few | CASSGLWRDYEQYF | TGTGCCAGCAGTGGATTATGGCGGGACTACGAGCAGTACTTC
TRBJ2-1 | TRBV7-6 | TRBD2 | few | CASSLEVLAGGHNEQFF | TGTGCCAGCAGCTTAGAGGTACTAGCGGGGGGACACAATGAGCAGTTCTTC
TRBJ2-1 | TRBV12-5 | - | - | CASGFFNEQFF | TGTGCTAGTGGTTTTTTTAATGAGCAGTTCTTC
TRBJ2-4 | TRBV29-1 | - | few | CSVEGRTKNIQYF | TGCAGCGTGGAGGGCAGGACCAAAAACATTCAGTACTTC
TRBJ2-4 | TRBV6-6 | - | few | CASSYEQRNIQYF | TGTGCCAGCAGTTACGAGCAAAGGAACATTCAGTACTTC
TRBJ2-7 | TRBV6-1 | - | few | CASSEARGSYEQYF | TGTGCCAGCAGTGAAGCGCGAGGGAGCTACGAGCAGTACTTC
TRBJ1-1 | TRBV20-1 | - | few | CSARDRGVEAFF | TGCAGTGCTAGAGATCGGGGGGTTGAAGCTTTCTTT